These 2 T cell receptor beta chains came from one sample sequenced in a study of human T cells and chemical hapten exposure. One entry per CDR3 protein results from TCRdb running MiXCR on the RACE reads. The table has tens of thousands of distinct CDR3 sequences, roughly a tenth seen once. Described time point: patch test 1, 2 weeks after DPC sensitization. The treatment denotes: therapeutic diphenylcyclopropenone sensitization with weekly scalp DPC. The sample here was whole blood, taken in connection with sensitization to the hapten diphenylcyclopropenone (DPC). These receptors originate from a middle-aged man with alopecia areata. Some clones in this sample may be carry-over from other donors' samples.

This rearrangement joins TRBV5-4 to TRBJ1-4; no definite D call. The CDR3 runs 15 residues. The V gene lost 4 bases and the J gene lost 0 bases, with 10 bases spanning the gap. The germline gives CDR1 SGHNT, CDR2 YYREEE (reference sequence). CDR3 DNA sequence: TGTGCCAGCAGCCACGGCGGAGCAACTAATGAAAAACTGTTTTTT. Translating gives CASSHGGATNEKLFF. The whole variable domain, filled in from reference TRBV5-4 and TRBJ1-4, reads ETGVTQSPTHLIKTRGQQVTLRCSSQSGHNTVSWYQQALGQGPQFIFQYYREEENGRGNFPPRFSGLQFPNYSSELNVNALELDDSALYLCASSHGGATNEKLFFGSGTQLSVL.

The V and J genes are TRBV5-1 and TRBJ1-2; the match to TRBD1 covers 7 bases. Germline V lookup: CDR1 SGHRS, CDR2 YFSETQ. V trimming: 4 bases; J trimming: 4 bases; junction bases outside the gene matches: 10. CDR3 length: 15 amino acids. This CDR3 is CASSRGDRSFYGYTF. As DNA, the CDR3 is TGCGCCAGCAGCCGCGGGGACAGATCCTTCTATGGCTACACCTTC.